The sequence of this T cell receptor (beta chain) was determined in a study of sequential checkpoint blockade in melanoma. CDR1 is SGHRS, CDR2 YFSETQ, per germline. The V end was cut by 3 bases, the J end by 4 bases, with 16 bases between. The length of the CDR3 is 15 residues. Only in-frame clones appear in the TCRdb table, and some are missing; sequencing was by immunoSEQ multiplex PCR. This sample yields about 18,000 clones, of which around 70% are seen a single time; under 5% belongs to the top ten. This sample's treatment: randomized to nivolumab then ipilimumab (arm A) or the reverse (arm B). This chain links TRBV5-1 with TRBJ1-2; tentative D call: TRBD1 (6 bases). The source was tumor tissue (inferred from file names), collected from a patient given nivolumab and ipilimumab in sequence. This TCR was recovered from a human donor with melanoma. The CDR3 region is CASSYSGVPLYGYTF. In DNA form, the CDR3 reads TGCGCCAGCAGCTATTCAGGGGTCCCTCTCTATGGCTACACCTTC.